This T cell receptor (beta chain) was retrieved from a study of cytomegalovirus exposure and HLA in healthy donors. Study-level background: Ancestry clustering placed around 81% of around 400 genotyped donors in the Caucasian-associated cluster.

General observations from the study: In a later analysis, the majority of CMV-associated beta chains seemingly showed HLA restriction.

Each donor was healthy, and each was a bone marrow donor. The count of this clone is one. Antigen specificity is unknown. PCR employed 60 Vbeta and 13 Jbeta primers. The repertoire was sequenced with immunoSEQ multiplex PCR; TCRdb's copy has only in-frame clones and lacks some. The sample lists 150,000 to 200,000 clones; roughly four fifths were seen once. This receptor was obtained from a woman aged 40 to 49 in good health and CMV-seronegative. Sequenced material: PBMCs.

The CDR3 DNA reads as TGTGCCAGCAGTTACTCGAATGCGGGAGTAGGCGGGGAGCTGTTTTTT. Encoded protein: CASSYSNAGVGGELFF. V gene TRBV6-5 combines with J gene TRBJ2-2; TRBD2 agrees at 7 bases. V shed 0 bases and J 7 bases; nucleotides not matched to a gene: 8. From germline, CDR1 is MNHEY and CDR2 SVGAGI. CDR3 length: 16 residues.